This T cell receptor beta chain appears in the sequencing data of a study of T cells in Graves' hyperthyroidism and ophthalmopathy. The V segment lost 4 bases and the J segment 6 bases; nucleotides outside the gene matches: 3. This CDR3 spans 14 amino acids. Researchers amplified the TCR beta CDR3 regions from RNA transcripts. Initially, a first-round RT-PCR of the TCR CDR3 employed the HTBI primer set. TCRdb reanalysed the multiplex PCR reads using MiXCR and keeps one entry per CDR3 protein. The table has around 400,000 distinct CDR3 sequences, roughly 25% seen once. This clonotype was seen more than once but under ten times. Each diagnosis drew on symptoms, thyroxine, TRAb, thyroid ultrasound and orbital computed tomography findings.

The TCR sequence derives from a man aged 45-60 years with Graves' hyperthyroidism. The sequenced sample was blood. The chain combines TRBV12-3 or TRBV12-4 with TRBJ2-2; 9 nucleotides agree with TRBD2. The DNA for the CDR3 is TGTGCCAGCAGTTCCCCTAGCGGGGCCGGGGAGCTGTTTTTT. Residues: CASSSPSGAGELFF.